The entry below describes one T cell receptor (beta chain). The target antigen is unknown. This entry belongs to a study of T cell repertoires in cytomegalovirus infection. Across the whole study: Through public TCR beta signatures, both CMV infection and matching HLA type were indicated.

From the reads, TCRdb called clonotypes with MiXCR, one entry per CDR3 protein. The table has 700,000 to 950,000 distinct CDR3 sequences, over 25% seen once; the top ten hold 9.5% to 15%. The CDR3 contains 12 residues. Trimming took 4 bases from V and 7 from J, leaving 10 bases between them. Per the germline V gene, CDR1 is SQVTM and CDR2 is ANQGSEA. Study-wide results and limits: Cumulative frequency (of public TCR beta family members) identified carriers of CMV plus the relevant HLA. The ex vivo response was dominated by HLA-C-restricted CMV-specific TCR beta clonotypes.

The source was cultured CD8+ T cells from PBMCs, collected from culture after CMV antigen stimulation. This sequence was found in a human donor in good health (CMV status not recorded). Some clones in this sample may be carry-over from other donors' samples. This chain connects TRBV29-1 to TRBJ1-4, with D hard to call. The CDR3: CSVGAGAEKLFF. The CDR3, as DNA: TGCAGCGTTGGGGCGGGCGCTGAAAAACTGTTTTTT.